These 17 T cell receptor beta chains were all obtained from the same sample, sequenced in a study of Ad26.COV2.S vaccination and SARS-CoV-2 variants. The treatment: about 20 received Ad26.COV2.S at low or high dose, single or two shots; roughly five received placebo; per-sample allocation not given. Samples came from day 63 after the first vaccine or placebo injection. The assay was immunoSEQ multiplex PCR, and TCRdb's table has in-frame clones only and misses some. Here the sample spans approximately 300,000 clones, approximately 86% being singletons. The sequencing used peripheral blood, collected in a trial of Ad26.COV2.S vaccine versus placebo. These receptors were collected from a person between 18 and 59 years old who received the Ad26.COV2.S COVID-19 vaccine or a placebo.

J is TRBJ2-2 and V is TRBV11-2, with D perhaps TRBD1 (6 bases). Between the trimmed V and J ends, which lost 0 bases and 4 bases, there was a span of 21 bases. Germline CDR1 and CDR2: SGHAT and FQNNGV. CDR3 length: 19 amino acids. CDR3 protein: CASSLDLVKGVLPTGELFF. In nucleotides, the CDR3 is TGTGCCAGCAGCTTAGATCTAGTGAAGGGGGTTTTGCCCACCGGGGAGCTGTTTTTT.

V usage is TRBV27 and J usage is TRBJ2-3; D gene unclear. Between the trimmed V and J ends, which lost 2 bases and 7 bases, there was a span of 10 bases. Germline lookup yields CDR1 MNHEY and CDR2 SMNVEV (reference sequence). The CDR3 sequence is 13 residues long. DNA for the CDR3: TGTGCCAGCAGTTTAAGACTTGGCCATACGCAGTATTTT. Translated: CASSLRLGHTQYF.

V usage is TRBV5-6 and J usage is TRBJ2-1, with D possibly TRBD2 on 7 matching bases. The CDR3 consists of 15 residues. Deletions cut 4 bases from V and 7 bases from J, with 18 bases between. CDR1 is SGHDT and CDR2 is YYEEEE in the germline V gene. The CDR3 bases are TGTGCCAGCAGCCTCCGACGGGGGGCGCTAAATGAGCAGTTCTTC. Translation gives CASSLRRGALNEQFF.

The chain combines TRBV4-1 with TRBJ1-1; the D gene is possibly TRBD1 (6 bases). Trimming took 5 bases from V and 5 from J, leaving 15 bases between them. The CDR3 contains 14 residues. Germline loops: CDR1 MGHRA, CDR2 YSYEKL. In nucleotides, the CDR3 is TGCGCCAGCAGCTCCCCAACACAGGGAACTGAAGCTTTCTTT. Protein: CASSSPTQGTEAFF.

The chain links TRBV13 to TRBJ2-1, with 9 bases identical to TRBD2. The CDR3 runs 20 residues. Looked up from germline, CDR1 is PRHDT and CDR2 is FYEKMQ (reference sequence). The junction had 24 bases not matched to a gene; V was cut back by 5 bases and J by 7 bases. The DNA of the CDR3 is TGTGCCAGCAGCATACTGGGACTAGCCGCCCTGAGTGAATCCCAAAATGAGCAGTTCTTC. It translates to CASSILGLAALSESQNEQFF.

The gene calls are TRBV5-4 and TRBJ2-3; possible D gene TRBD1, 5 bases. The germline V and J ends were trimmed by 2 bases and 0 bases, with 7 bases remaining between them. Germline assignment: CDR1 SGHNT and CDR2 YYREEE (reference sequence). This CDR3 is built from 14 residues. This chain's CDR3 is CASSLRGSTDTQYF. For the CDR3, the DNA is TGTGCCAGCAGCTTAAGGGGCAGCACAGATACGCAGTATTTT.

The CDR3 nucleotides are TGTGCCAGCAGCCCCAACCAGCGGGGGAGCTCCTACGAGCAGTACTTC. Its protein product is CASSPNQRGSSYEQYF. The chain links TRBV9 to TRBJ2-7; 8 nucleotides align to TRBD2. The CDR3 is 16 amino acids. Germline trimming cut 4 bases from V and 0 bases from J; bases unmatched to any gene: 9. The germline V gene encodes CDR1 SGDLS and CDR2 YYNGEE.

The chain recombines TRBV10-3 with TRBJ2-5; the D gene is possibly TRBD2 (5 bases). The CDR3 extends over 12 amino acids. Germline V CDR1 and CDR2: ENHRY, SYGVKD. Trimming shortened V by 7 bases and J by 0 bases, and 6 bases separated the two germline ends. In DNA, the CDR3 is TGTGCCATCAAGGACTACCAAGAGACCCAGTACTTC. Amino acids: CAIKDYQETQYF.

This clone appeared a single time. The chain uses TRBV19 and TRBJ2-5; 7 bases line up with TRBD1. V shed 6 bases, J shed 2 bases, and the junction held 12 bases outside the gene matches. CDR3 length: 16 residues. In germline, CDR1 is LNHDA, CDR2 SQIVND (reference sequence). The CDR3 here is CASSIRGGWAQETQYF. CDR3 sequence (DNA): TGTGCCAGTAGCATCCGAGGGGGCTGGGCGCAAGAGACCCAGTACTTC.

The chain carries TRBV4-3 and TRBJ1-1; TRBD1 matches at 8 bases. V lost 0 bases to trimming and J lost 7 bases; unmatched junction nucleotides: 7. This CDR3 has 15 residues. CDR1 and CDR2 from the germline V gene are LGHNA and YSLEER. CDR3 region: CASSQDRTGKFEAFF. In nucleotides, the CDR3 is TGCGCCAGCAGCCAAGATCGGACAGGGAAATTTGAAGCTTTCTTT.

This chain uses TRBV7-2 with TRBJ1-6, with TRBD1 as a possible D gene (5 bases). V was clipped by 2 bases and J by 6 bases, with 11 bases between them. Germline V CDR1 and CDR2: SGHTA, FQGNSA. The length of the CDR3 is 15 residues. CDR3 sequence (DNA): TGTGCCAGCAGCTTATTTGCAGGGTCTAATTCACCCCTCCACTTT. This translates into CASSLFAGSNSPLHF.

V usage is TRBV7-2 and J usage is TRBJ1-4; the D gene is possibly TRBD1 (5 bases). Trimming took off 5 bases at V and 7 bases at J, with 17 bases between the two ends. The germline gives CDR1 SGHTA, CDR2 FQGNSA. This CDR3 contains 15 residues. The CDR3: CASSPQGGGGEKLFF. The CDR3 DNA is TGTGCCAGCAGCCCGCAGGGCGGCGGAGGTGAAAAACTGTTTTTT.

This clone was detected a few times. Other DNA variants within this sample encode the same CDR3. The rearrangement links TRBV30 to TRBJ2-7; D remains unclear. CDR1 is GTSNPN and CDR2 is SVGIG in the germline V gene (reference sequence). Trimming shortened V by 4 bases and J by 5 bases, and 9 bases separated the two germline ends. CDR3 length: 11 amino acids. CDR3 amino acids: CAWTASHEQYF. The CDR3 DNA is TGTGCCTGGACGGCATCCCACGAGCAGTACTTC.

This chain links TRBV15 with TRBJ1-5; the D gene is possibly TRBD1 (6 bases). In germline, CDR1 is LNHNV, CDR2 YYDKDF (reference sequence). CDR3 length: 14 amino acids. The V end was cut by 0 bases, the J end by 7 bases, with 10 bases between. The CDR3 protein is CATSRDKQGQPQHF. The CDR3 DNA reads as TGTGCCACCAGCAGAGATAAACAGGGCCAGCCCCAGCATTTT.

Concerning this clone: The sample has other DNA sequences that encode this CDR3 too. The rearrangement uses TRBV18 and TRBJ1-5, with D uncertain. Trimming shortened V by 2 bases and J by 2 bases, and 7 bases separated the two germline ends. Germline-derived CDR1 and CDR2 are KGHSH and LQKENI. There are 14 residues in the CDR3. CDR3 amino acids: CASSPSGGNQPQHF. Here the CDR3 DNA reads TGTGCCAGCTCACCAAGCGGTGGCAATCAGCCCCAGCATTTT. Supplemented by reference TRBV18 and TRBJ1-5, the full variable domain reads NAGVMQNPRHLVRRRGQEARLRCSPMKGHSHVYWYRQLPEEGLKFMVYLQKENIIDESGMPKERFSAEFPKEGPSILRIQQVVRGDSAAYFCASSPSGGNQPQHFGDGTRLSIL.

The V gene is TRBV6-2 or TRBV6-3, the J gene TRBJ1-5; 11 bases fit TRBD1. The CDR3 consists of 15 residues. Germline V gives CDR1 MNHEY, CDR2 SVGEGT. Trimming removed 4 bases from V and 7 bases from J; junction bases left unmatched: 6. The CDR3 DNA is TGTGCCAGCAGTTGGGGACAGGGGGATGAACAGCCCCAGCATTTT. Protein: CASSWGQGDEQPQHF.

The rearrangement joins TRBV11-3 to TRBJ2-7; D is uncertain. The ends were cut back, 2 bases at V and 3 bases at J, with 8 bases in the middle. In germline, CDR1 is SGHNT, CDR2 YENEEA. The CDR3 runs 13 residues. The DNA of the CDR3 is TGTGCCAGCAGCTTAAATGCAAACTACGAGCAGTACTTC. It encodes CASSLNANYEQYF.